These T cell receptor beta chains were read from a single sample in a study of shared clonotypes between healthy human individuals. TCRdb's table, derived via immunoSEQ multiplex PCR, lists solely in-frame clones and lacks some. The sample includes some 2,000,000 clones, roughly 96% of them seen just once. The source material was naive CD4+ T cells sorted from blood. The receptors originated from a man aged 18-30 years in good health. Each CDR3 is given with its conserved first and last residue. Clone size, where shown, is once, few, many, or a class for clones that have expanded.

v_call: TRBV18
j_call: TRBJ1-5
clone_size: NA
cdr3_aa: CASSPLGQGGNQPQHF

v_call: TRBV7-2
j_call: TRBJ2-2
clone_size: NA
cdr3_aa: CASSFIAGPTGELFF

v_call: TRBV5-4
j_call: TRBJ1-3
clone_size: NA
cdr3_aa: CASSLEGALPGNTIYF

v_call: TRBV7-8
j_call: TRBJ1-6
clone_size: NA
cdr3_aa: CASSLGATGGVTYNSPLHF

v_call: TRBV30
j_call: TRBJ2-1
clone_size: NA
cdr3_aa: CAWSHGLDVGKQFF

v_call: TRBV4-3
j_call: TRBJ2-3
clone_size: NA
cdr3_aa: CASSQGPTGNADTQYF

v_call: TRBV30
j_call: TRBJ1-2
clone_size: NA
cdr3_aa: CAWSVSGYGYTF

v_call: TRBV30
j_call: TRBJ1-6
clone_size: NA
cdr3_aa: CAWSPRRGGWDSPLHF

v_call: TRBV6-1
j_call: TRBJ1-5
clone_size: once
cdr3_aa: CASSGPGAYQPQHF

v_call: TRBV19
j_call: TRBJ2-1
clone_size: NA
cdr3_aa: CASSILTEQFF